This T cell receptor beta chain derives from a study of blood T cell repertoires in COVID-19. About the research overall: COVID-19 samples collected from the United States, Italy and Spain covered acute and convalescent phases. The cDNA or gDNA used as material had been derived from T cells, B-cell-depleted T cells, or PBMCs.

Authors' analysis steps: Amplification of reference gene primers was used by the study to estimate nucleated cell counts. Only in-frame clones appear in the TCRdb table, and some are missing; sequencing was by immunoSEQ multiplex PCR. That table gives V, J and clone size, and the DNA gave D and trimming. The repertoire includes about 72,000 clones, more than 80% of them detected once, and approximately 35% sits in the top ten. CDR3 length: 12 amino acids. CDR1 is SNHLY and CDR2 is FYNNEI in the germline V gene. The V end lost 4 bases, the J end lost 7 bases, and 8 bases lay between the germline ends.

This receptor was obtained from an elderly woman with active or convalescent COVID-19. V gene TRBV2 combines with J gene TRBJ1-5; D gene ambiguous. The sample taken for sequencing was peripheral blood. The CDR3 here is CASSVEVQPQHF. CDR3 nucleotide sequence: TGTGCCAGCAGTGTTGAGGTGCAGCCCCAGCATTTT.